The sequence of this TCR beta chain was determined in a study of CD8+ T cells in alopecia areata. The CDR3 contains 14 residues. The V gene lost 1 base and the J gene lost 2 bases, with 8 bases spanning the gap. CDR1 and CDR2 from the germline V gene are LNHDA and SQIVND (reference sequence). Treatment specified: oral pan-JAK inhibitor, 5-10 mg twice daily. cDNA reverse transcribed from extracted RNA served as the sequencing template. Assay used: immunoSEQ multiplex PCR; TCRdb lists only in-frame clones, some missing. The data hold under 200,000 clones, with less than 70% observed a single time. This clone was counted only a few times.

The receptor was isolated from a human donor with alopecia areata. This chain uses TRBV19 with TRBJ1-1; D gene uncertain. The input for sequencing was CD4+ T cells sorted from blood, taken at week 4, from a patient treated with tofacitinib. Here the CDR3 reads CASSIGTSNTEAFF. The CDR3 bases are TGTGCCAGTAGTATAGGTACCAGTAACACTGAAGCTTTCTTT.